The clone carrying this T cell receptor (beta chain) has ten or more counts. V lost 6 bases and J 3 bases, leaving 4 bases between the germline ends. The CDR3 runs 11 residues. TCRdb redid the calling of the 5' RACE reads with MiXCR, one entry per CDR3 protein. The data hold about 25,000 distinct CDR3 sequences, with 3.3% observed a single time. This specimen comes from a study of neurological immune-mediated disorders. The V call is TRBV12-3 or TRBV12-4, the J call TRBJ2-3; no reliable D call. The receptor's source is a woman aged 30 to 39 with multiple sclerosis. The specimen was PBMCs. The CDR3 region is CASSLTDTQYF. CDR3 bases: TGTGCCAGCAGCCTTACAGATACGCAGTATTTT.